Below are 24 T cell receptor beta chains sequenced from a single sample in a study of a mutant IDH1 vaccine in newly diagnosed glioma. Some clones are missing from TCRdb's copy, which holds only in-frame ones; the method was immunoSEQ multiplex PCR. The sample holds about 59,000 clones, approximately 91% seen once. The time point was: baseline, week 1 (first vaccination visit). Sample treatment: pre-vaccination baseline after standard-of-care therapy. The sequencing here drew on PBMCs, taken from a glioma patient treated with radiotherapy, temozolomide or both. These TCRs come from a man over 45 with glioma.

This chain joins TRBV5-1 and TRBJ2-1; D may be TRBD1 or TRBD2 (5 bases each). The V end was cut by 4 bases, the J end by 4 bases, with 18 bases between. Germline V lookup: CDR1 SGHRS, CDR2 YFSETQ. This CDR3 has 16 residues. CDR3 nucleotides: TGCGCCAGCAGCCTGGGTAATACCGGGACGTACAATGAGCAGTTCTTC. It encodes CASSLGNTGTYNEQFF.

The chain joins TRBV5-4 to TRBJ2-7; 12 bases match TRBD1. The ends lost 6 bases at V and 3 bases at J; junction bases unmatched: 4. CDR1 and CDR2 from the germline V gene are SGHNT and YYREEE (reference sequence). This CDR3 is built from 14 residues. CDR3 protein: CASTRDRGLYEQYF. CDR3 bases: TGTGCCAGCACACGGGACAGGGGGCTCTACGAGCAGTACTTC.

This clone showed up just once. V gene TRBV5-1 combines with J gene TRBJ1-2; 7 nucleotides line up with TRBD1. V dropped 4 bases and J dropped 2; count of bases not matched to a gene: 2. The length of the CDR3 is 13 residues. Germline loops: CDR1 SGHRS, CDR2 YFSETQ. CDR3 sequence: CASSLGQNYGYTF. The CDR3 nucleotides read TGCGCCAGCAGCCTGGGACAGAACTATGGCTACACCTTC. The full variable domain, rest sourced from reference TRBV5-1 and TRBJ1-2, is KAGVTQTPRYLIKTRGQQVTLSCSPISGHRSVSWYQQTPGQGLQFLFEYFSETQRNKGNFPGRFSGRQFSNSRSEMNVSTLELGDSALYLCASSLGQNYGYTFGSGTRLTVV.

The chain couples TRBV6-1 to TRBJ1-2; maybe TRBD1 (6 bases). This CDR3 has 14 amino acids. V was shortened by 7 bases and J by 5 bases, with 17 bases between the two germline ends. CDR1 is MNHNS, CDR2 SASEGT, per germline. CDR3 in amino acids: CASMEQGHLYGYTF. The CDR3 DNA is TGTGCCAGCATGGAACAGGGACACCTTTATGGCTACACCTTC.

The chain recombines TRBV4-1 with TRBJ1-4, with 7 bases identical to TRBD1. The germline V gene has CDR1 MGHRA and CDR2 YSYEKL. With 4 bases clipped from V and 6 bases from J, the junction kept 2 bases outside the gene matches. This CDR3 region has 13 residues. CDR3 nucleotide sequence: TGCGCCAGCAGCCCCGGACAGGATGAAAAACTGTTTTTT. Translation gives CASSPGQDEKLFF.

The DNA of the CDR3 is TGTGCCAGCAGCTTCCACAATCGGGAAAAACTGTTTTTT. Amino acids: CASSFHNREKLFF. The gene calls are TRBV13 and TRBJ1-4; D ambiguous. Germline V gives CDR1 PRHDT, CDR2 FYEKMQ (reference sequence). V lost 3 bases and J 8 bases, leaving 10 bases between the germline ends. This CDR3 is 13 amino acids long. The variable domain in full, completed from reference TRBV13 and TRBJ1-4, reads AAGVIQSPRHLIKEKRETATLKCYPIPRHDTVYWYQQGPGQDPQFLISFYEKMQSDKGSIPDRFSAQQFSDYHSELNMSSLELGDSALYFCASSFHNREKLFFGSGTQLSVL.

The chain combines TRBV6-5 with TRBJ2-7; 8 bases fit TRBD1. Losses at the gene ends were 1 base for V and 4 bases for J; bases not matched to a gene: 6. CDR3 length equals 15 residues. The germline V gene encodes CDR1 MNHEY and CDR2 SVGAGI. CDR3 protein: CASSYYGRGRYEQYF. CDR3 nucleotide sequence: TGTGCCAGCAGTTACTACGGCAGGGGGCGATACGAGCAGTACTTC.

The chain has TRBV14 and TRBJ2-1; 7 bases map to TRBD2. Germline trimming cut 3 bases from V and 3 bases from J; bases unmatched to any gene: 5. Germline loops: CDR1 SGHDN, CDR2 FVKESK. This CDR3 is 15 amino acids long. This chain's CDR3 is CASSHPSGGYNEQFF. As DNA, the CDR3 is TGTGCCAGCAGCCACCCGTCGGGGGGCTACAATGAGCAGTTCTTC.

This chain uses TRBV19 with TRBJ1-5; D is unclear. Trimming cost V 1 base and J 0 bases, with 4 bases left between them. This CDR3 contains 14 residues. The germline V gene has CDR1 LNHDA and CDR2 SQIVND (reference sequence). CDR3 DNA sequence: TGTGCCAGTAGTATAGGTGATAGCAATCAGCCCCAGCATTTT. This encodes CASSIGDSNQPQHF.

The rearrangement links TRBV28 to TRBJ1-1; a possible D gene is TRBD1 (5 bases). Germline V lookup: CDR1 MDHEN, CDR2 SYDVKM. The V and J ends lost 7 bases and 3 bases respectively, with 12 bases between them. The CDR3 has 13 residues. The CDR3 protein is CASKPVRDTEAFF. The CDR3 DNA is TGTGCCAGCAAACCCGTCAGGGACACTGAAGCTTTCTTT. Looking up the rest from reference TRBV28 and TRBJ1-1 gives the full variable domain: DVKVTQSSRYLVKRTGEKVFLECVQDMDHENMFWYRQDPGLGLRLIYFSYDVKMKEKGDIPEGYSVSREKKERFSLILESASTNQTSMYLCASKPVRDTEAFFGQGTRLTVV.

This clone was observed a single time. The CDR3 loop reads CASSLDRRDTQYF. For the CDR3, the DNA is TGTGCCAGCAGCTTAGACCGGCGAGATACGCAGTATTTT. The chain has TRBV11-3 and TRBJ2-3; D unresolved. This CDR3 has 13 residues. Germline V gene lookup returns CDR1 SGHNT and CDR2 YENEEA. Trimming cost V 0 bases and J 5 bases, with 6 bases left between them.

The chain couples TRBV28 to TRBJ2-4, with 9 bases lining up with TRBD1. V lost 5 bases, J lost 0 bases, and 8 bases stayed unmatched. The CDR3 consists of 17 residues. CDR1 and CDR2 (germline): MDHEN, SYDVKM. In DNA form, the CDR3 reads TGTGCCAGCAGTCGGACAGGGGAAAATCTAGCCAAAAACATTCAGTACTTC. It is translated as CASSRTGENLAKNIQYF. Full variable domain (outside the CDR3, taken from reference TRBV28 and TRBJ2-4): DVKVTQSSRYLVKRTGEKVFLECVQDMDHENMFWYRQDPGLGLRLIYFSYDVKMKEKGDIPEGYSVSREKKERFSLILESASTNQTSMYLCASSRTGENLAKNIQYFGAGTRLSVL.

The rearrangement links TRBV4-1 to TRBJ1-1; unclear D gene. The V gene's germline CDR1 is MGHRA and CDR2 YSYEKL. The CDR3 has 15 residues. V lost 0 bases to trimming and J lost 1 base, with 9 bases between them. The chain's CDR3 is CASSQDSGRNTEAFF. The DNA of the CDR3 is TGCGCCAGCAGCCAAGATTCAGGACGGAACACTGAAGCTTTCTTT.

The CDR3 DNA reads TGTGCCAGCAGCCAAGAAGTGGGACAGGACGATTCACCCCTCCACTTT. Amino acid sequence: CASSQEVGQDDSPLHF. J is TRBJ1-6 and V is TRBV4-2; 8 nucleotides match TRBD1. The V segment lost 0 bases and the J segment 8 bases; nucleotides outside the gene matches: 6. The CDR3 covers 16 residues. Germline lookup yields CDR1 LGHNA and CDR2 YNFKEQ.

The J gene is TRBJ2-7, the V gene TRBV5-1; D call uncertain. The V end was cut by 0 bases, the J end by 2 bases, with 21 bases between. CDR3 length equals 18 residues. Germline CDR1 reads SGHRS; CDR2 reads YFSETQ. CDR3 DNA sequence: TGCGCCAGCAGCTTGGACGGAATTGGGAAGTTAGGTGCCTACGAGCAGTACTTC. It yields the protein CASSLDGIGKLGAYEQYF.

The table lists this clone with a count of one. The rearrangement uses TRBV7-9 and TRBJ1-2; 10 bases map to TRBD1. The CDR3 totals 18 residues. Trimming at V came to 5 bases and at J to 0 bases, leaving 12 bases not matched to a gene. Germline lookup yields CDR1 SEHNR and CDR2 FQNEAQ (reference sequence). The CDR3 region has the DNA TGTGCCAGCAGCCCTTTACCCGGGACAGGGGCCGCTAACTATGGCTACACCTTC. The encoded protein is CASSPLPGTGAANYGYTF.

The rearrangement links TRBV10-1 to TRBJ1-5; D unclear. V dropped 0 bases and J dropped 0 bases, with 9 bases sitting between them. The CDR3 is made up of 16 amino acids. The V gene's germline CDR1 is WNHNN and CDR2 SYGVQD (reference sequence). CDR3 residues: CASSESSEYSNQPQHF. The DNA of the CDR3 is TGCGCCAGCAGTGAGTCGAGTGAGTATAGCAATCAGCCCCAGCATTTT.

The CDR3, as DNA: TGTGCCAGCAGGGCCGGGTTACGTAGTGAAAAACTGTTTTTT. This sequence encodes CASRAGLRSEKLFF. This chain connects TRBV6-5 to TRBJ1-4, with D unresolved. This CDR3 comprises 14 residues. Germline CDR1 is MNHEY and CDR2 is SVGAGI. V was clipped by 6 bases and J by 7 bases, with 15 bases between them.

The chain carries TRBV28 and TRBJ2-1; D possibly uses TRBD1 or TRBD2 (5 bases each). Looked up from germline, CDR1 is MDHEN and CDR2 is SYDVKM. V was shortened by 11 bases and J by 2 bases, with 13 bases between the two germline ends. The CDR3 has 13 amino acids. The chain's CDR3 is CAAGRGAYNEQFF. The CDR3 bases are TGTGCCGCAGGGCGAGGGGCCTACAATGAGCAGTTCTTC.

The gene calls are TRBV9 and TRBJ2-3; a weak D match, TRBD2 (5 bases). Germline lookup yields CDR1 SGDLS and CDR2 YYNGEE. The length of the CDR3 is 15 residues. The V and J ends lost 5 bases and 2 bases respectively, with 15 bases between them. The CDR3 loop reads CASSVGSSPTDTQYF. CDR3 DNA sequence: TGTGCCAGCAGTGTTGGGAGCAGCCCCACAGATACGCAGTATTTT. Drawing the rest from reference TRBV9 and TRBJ2-3, the complete variable domain is DSGVTQTPKHLITATGQRVTLRCSPRSGDLSVYWYQQSLDQGLQFLIQYYNGEERAKGNILERFSAQQFPDLHSELNLSSLELGDSALYFCASSVGSSPTDTQYFGPGTRLTVL.

This chain uses TRBV6-5 with TRBJ2-7; 7 bases are shared with TRBD1. The CDR3 totals 13 residues. V trimming: 5 bases; J trimming: 6 bases; junction bases outside the gene matches: 7. Germline V gives CDR1 MNHEY, CDR2 SVGAGI. In DNA form, the CDR3 reads TGTGCCAGCAGTCAGACAGGGTCGGGCGAGCAGTACTTC. It codes for CASSQTGSGEQYF.

The V and J genes are TRBV9 and TRBJ2-7, with TRBD2 identical over 11 bases. With 0 bases clipped from V and 2 bases from J, the junction kept 10 bases outside the gene matches. The germline CDR1 and CDR2 sequences are SGDLS and YYNGEE. This CDR3 spans 18 amino acids. CDR3 sequence: CASSVGLAGGRDAYEQYF. The CDR3 DNA is TGTGCCAGCAGCGTAGGTTTAGCGGGGGGGCGAGACGCCTACGAGCAGTACTTC.

The chain has TRBV7-9 and TRBJ2-1; weak D call: TRBD2 (6 bases). Germline lookup yields CDR1 SEHNR and CDR2 FQNEAQ (reference sequence). CDR3 length: 15 residues. Trimming stripped 5 bases from V and 0 bases from J, with 11 bases between. CDR3 sequence reads: CASSPSGRSYNEQFF. The CDR3 DNA sequence: TGTGCCAGCAGCCCAAGCGGGCGCTCCTACAATGAGCAGTTCTTC. The full variable domain, with the rest looked up from reference TRBV7-9 and TRBJ2-1, is DTGVSQNPRHKITKRGQNVTFRCDPISEHNRLYWYRQTLGQGPEFLTYFQNEAQLEKSRLLSDRFSAERPKGSFSTLEIQRTEQGDSAMYLCASSPSGRSYNEQFFGPGTRLTVL.

This clone was counted a few times. The genes are TRBV6-5 and TRBJ1-5; perhaps TRBD1 as D (5 bases). V lost 5 bases and J lost 4, with 12 bases in between. Germline V gene sequence: CDR1 MNHEY, CDR2 SVGAGI. The CDR3 spans 14 residues. CDR3 in DNA: TGTGCCAGCAGTAACCTCTGGGGGAATCAGCCCCAGCATTTT. It encodes CASSNLWGNQPQHF.